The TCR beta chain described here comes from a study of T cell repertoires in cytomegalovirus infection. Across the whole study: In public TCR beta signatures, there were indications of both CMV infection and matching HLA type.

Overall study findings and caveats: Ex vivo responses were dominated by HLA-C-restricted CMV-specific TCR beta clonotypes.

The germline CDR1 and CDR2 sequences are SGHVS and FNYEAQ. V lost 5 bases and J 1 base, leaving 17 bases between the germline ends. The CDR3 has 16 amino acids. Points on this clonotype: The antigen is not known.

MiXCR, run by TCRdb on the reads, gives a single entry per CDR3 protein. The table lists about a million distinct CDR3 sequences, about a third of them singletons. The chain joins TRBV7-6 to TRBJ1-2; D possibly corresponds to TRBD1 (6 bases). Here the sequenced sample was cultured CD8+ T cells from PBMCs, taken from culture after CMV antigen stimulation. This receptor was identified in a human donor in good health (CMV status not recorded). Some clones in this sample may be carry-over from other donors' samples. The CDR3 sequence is CASSQGRGARNYGYTF. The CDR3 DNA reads TGTGCCAGCAGCCAAGGACGGGGGGCTCGTAACTATGGCTACACCTTC.